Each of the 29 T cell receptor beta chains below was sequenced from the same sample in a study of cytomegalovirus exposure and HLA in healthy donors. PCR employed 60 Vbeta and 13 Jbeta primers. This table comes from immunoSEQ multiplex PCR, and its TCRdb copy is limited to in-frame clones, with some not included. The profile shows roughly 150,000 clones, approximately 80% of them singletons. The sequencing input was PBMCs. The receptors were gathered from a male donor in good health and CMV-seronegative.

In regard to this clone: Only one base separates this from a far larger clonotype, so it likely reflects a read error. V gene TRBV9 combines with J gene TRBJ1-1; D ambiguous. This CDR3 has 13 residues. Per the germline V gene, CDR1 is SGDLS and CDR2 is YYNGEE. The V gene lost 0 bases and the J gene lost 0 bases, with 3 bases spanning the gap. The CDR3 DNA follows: TGTGCCAGCAGCGTAGCAGTGAACACTGAAGCTTTCTTT. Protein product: CASSVAVNTEAFF.

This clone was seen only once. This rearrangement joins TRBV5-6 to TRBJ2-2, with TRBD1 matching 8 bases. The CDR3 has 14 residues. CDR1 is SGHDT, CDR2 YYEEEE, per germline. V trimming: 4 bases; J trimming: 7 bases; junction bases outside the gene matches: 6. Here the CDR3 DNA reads TGTGCCAGCAGCGGGCCGACAGGGGACGGGGAGCTGTTTTTT. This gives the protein CASSGPTGDGELFF.

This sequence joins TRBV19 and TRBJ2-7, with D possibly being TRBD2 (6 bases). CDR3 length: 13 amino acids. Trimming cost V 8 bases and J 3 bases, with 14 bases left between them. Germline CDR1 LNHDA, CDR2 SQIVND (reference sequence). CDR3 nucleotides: TGTGCCAGTTCGGGGACTGGATTCTACGAGCAGTACTTC. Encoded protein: CASSGTGFYEQYF.

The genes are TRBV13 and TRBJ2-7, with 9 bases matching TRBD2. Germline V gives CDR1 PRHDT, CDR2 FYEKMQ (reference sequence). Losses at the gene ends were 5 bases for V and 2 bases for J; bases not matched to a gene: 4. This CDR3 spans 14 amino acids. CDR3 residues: CASSISGSPYEQYF. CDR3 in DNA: TGTGCCAGCAGCATTAGCGGGAGTCCCTACGAGCAGTACTTC. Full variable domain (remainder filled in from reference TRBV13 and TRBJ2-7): AAGVIQSPRHLIKEKRETATLKCYPIPRHDTVYWYQQGPGQDPQFLISFYEKMQSDKGSIPDRFSAQQFSDYHSELNMSSLELGDSALYFCASSISGSPYEQYFGPGTRLTVT.

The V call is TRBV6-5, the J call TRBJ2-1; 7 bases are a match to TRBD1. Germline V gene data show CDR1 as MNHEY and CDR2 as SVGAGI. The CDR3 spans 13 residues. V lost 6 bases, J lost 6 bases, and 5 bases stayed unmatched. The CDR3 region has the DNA TGTGCCAGCAGGACGTACAGGGGCAATGAGCAGTTCTTC. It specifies CASRTYRGNEQFF.

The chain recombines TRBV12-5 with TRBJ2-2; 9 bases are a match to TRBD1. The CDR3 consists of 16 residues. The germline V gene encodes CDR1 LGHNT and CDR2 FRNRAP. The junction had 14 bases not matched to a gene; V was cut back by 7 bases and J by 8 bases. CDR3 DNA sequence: TGTGCTAGTGCTAACTCCGGGACAGGGTCCCCAGGGGAGCTGTTTTTT. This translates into CASANSGTGSPGELFF.

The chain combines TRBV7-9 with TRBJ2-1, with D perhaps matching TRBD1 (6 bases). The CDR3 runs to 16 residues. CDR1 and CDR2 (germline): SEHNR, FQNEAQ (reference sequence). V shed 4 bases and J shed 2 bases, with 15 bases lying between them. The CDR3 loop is CASSSLAGAAYNEQFF. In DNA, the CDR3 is TGTGCCAGCAGCTCCTTGGCAGGGGCGGCCTACAATGAGCAGTTCTTC.

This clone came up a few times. The CDR3 bases are TGTGCCAGCAGCTTATCCCAGGCCACCGGGGAGCTGTTTTTT. This translates into CASSLSQATGELFF. The V and J genes are TRBV7-8 and TRBJ2-2; no definite D call. Trimming shortened V by 2 bases and J by 4 bases, and 8 bases separated the two germline ends. The CDR3 length is 14 residues. Per germline, CDR1 SGHVS and CDR2 FQNEAQ.

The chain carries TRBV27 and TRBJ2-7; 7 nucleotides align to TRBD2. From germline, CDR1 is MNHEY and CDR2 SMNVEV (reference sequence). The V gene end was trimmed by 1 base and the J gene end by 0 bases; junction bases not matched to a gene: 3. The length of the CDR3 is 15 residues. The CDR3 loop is CASSLLASGSYEQYF. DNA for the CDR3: TGTGCCAGCAGTTTATTGGCTAGCGGCTCCTACGAGCAGTACTTC.

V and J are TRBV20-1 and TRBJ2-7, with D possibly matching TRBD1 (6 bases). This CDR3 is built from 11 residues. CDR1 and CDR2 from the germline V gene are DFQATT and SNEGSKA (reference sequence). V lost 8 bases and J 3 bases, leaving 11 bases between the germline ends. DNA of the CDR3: TGCAGTTTTGGACAGTACTACGAGCAGTACTTC. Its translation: CSFGQYYEQYF.

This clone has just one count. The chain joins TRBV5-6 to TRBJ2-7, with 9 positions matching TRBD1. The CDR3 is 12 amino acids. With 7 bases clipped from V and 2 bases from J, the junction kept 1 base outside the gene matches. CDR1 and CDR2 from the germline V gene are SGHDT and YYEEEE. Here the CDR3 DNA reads TGTGCCAGCGGGACAGGGCCCTACGAGCAGTACTTC. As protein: CASGTGPYEQYF.

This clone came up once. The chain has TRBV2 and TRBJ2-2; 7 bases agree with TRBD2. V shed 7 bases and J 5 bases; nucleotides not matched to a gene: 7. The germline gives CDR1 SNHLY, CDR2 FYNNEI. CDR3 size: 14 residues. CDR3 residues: CASTGRAGTGELFF. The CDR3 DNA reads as TGTGCCAGCACTGGGAGGGCCGGAACCGGGGAGCTGTTTTTT.

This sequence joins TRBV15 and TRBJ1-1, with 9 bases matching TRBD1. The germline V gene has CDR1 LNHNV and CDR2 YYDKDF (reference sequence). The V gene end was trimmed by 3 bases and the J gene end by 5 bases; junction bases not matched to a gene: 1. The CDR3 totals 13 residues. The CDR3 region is CATSRTGGTEAFF. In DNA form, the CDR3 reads TGTGCCACCAGCAGGACAGGGGGGACTGAAGCTTTCTTT.

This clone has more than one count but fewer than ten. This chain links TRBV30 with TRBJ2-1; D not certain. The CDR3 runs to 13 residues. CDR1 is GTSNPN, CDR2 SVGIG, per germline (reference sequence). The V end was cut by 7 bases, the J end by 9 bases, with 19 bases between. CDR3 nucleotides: TGTGCCTTAACCGCGGTTTCCGGTAGTGAGCAGTTCTTC. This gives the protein CALTAVSGSEQFF.

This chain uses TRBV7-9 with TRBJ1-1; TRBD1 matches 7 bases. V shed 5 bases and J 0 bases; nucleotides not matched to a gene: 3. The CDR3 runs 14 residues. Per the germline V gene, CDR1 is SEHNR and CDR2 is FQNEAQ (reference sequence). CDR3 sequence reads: CASSPDRVNTEAFF. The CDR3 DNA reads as TGTGCCAGCAGCCCCGACAGGGTGAACACTGAAGCTTTCTTT.

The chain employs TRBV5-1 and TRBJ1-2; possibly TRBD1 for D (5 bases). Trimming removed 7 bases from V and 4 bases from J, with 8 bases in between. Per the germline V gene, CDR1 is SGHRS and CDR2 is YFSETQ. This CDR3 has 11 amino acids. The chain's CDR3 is CASGGVYGYTF. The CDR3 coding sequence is TGCGCCAGCGGAGGGGTCTATGGCTACACCTTC.

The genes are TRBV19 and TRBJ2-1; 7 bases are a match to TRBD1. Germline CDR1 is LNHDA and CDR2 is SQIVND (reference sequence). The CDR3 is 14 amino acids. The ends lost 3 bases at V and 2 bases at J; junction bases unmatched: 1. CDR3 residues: CASSMGTAYNEQFF. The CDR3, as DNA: TGTGCCAGTAGTATGGGGACAGCCTACAATGAGCAGTTCTTC.

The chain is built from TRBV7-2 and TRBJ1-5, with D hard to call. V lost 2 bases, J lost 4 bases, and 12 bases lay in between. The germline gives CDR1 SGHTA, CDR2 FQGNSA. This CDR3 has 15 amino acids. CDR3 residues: CASSLNSGGNQPQHF. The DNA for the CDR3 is TGTGCCAGCAGCTTAAACTCCGGCGGTAATCAGCCCCAGCATTTT. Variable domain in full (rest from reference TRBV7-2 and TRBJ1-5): GAGVSQSPSNKVTEKGKDVELRCDPISGHTALYWYRQSLGQGLEFLIYFQGNSAPDKSGLPSDRFSAERTGGSVSTLTIQRTQQEDSAVYLCASSLNSGGNQPQHFGDGTRLSIL.

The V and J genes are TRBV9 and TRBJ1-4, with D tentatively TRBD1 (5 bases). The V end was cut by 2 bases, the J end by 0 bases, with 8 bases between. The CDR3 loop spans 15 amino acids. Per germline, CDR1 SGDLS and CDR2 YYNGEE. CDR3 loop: CASSVQGATNEKLFF. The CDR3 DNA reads TGTGCCAGCAGCGTCCAGGGTGCAACTAATGAAAAACTGTTTTTT.

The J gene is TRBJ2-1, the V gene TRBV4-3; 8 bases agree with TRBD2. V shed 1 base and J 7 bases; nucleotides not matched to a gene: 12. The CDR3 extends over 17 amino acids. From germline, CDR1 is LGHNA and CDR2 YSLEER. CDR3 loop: CASSQVKGAGVSNEQFF. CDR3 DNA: TGCGCCAGCAGCCAAGTCAAGGGAGCGGGAGTATCAAATGAGCAGTTCTTC.

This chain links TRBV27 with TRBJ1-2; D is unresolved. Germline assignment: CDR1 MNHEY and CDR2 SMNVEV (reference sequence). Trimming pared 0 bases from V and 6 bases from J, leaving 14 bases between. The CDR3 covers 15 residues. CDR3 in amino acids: CASSLSAFPSDGYTF. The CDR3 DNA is TGTGCCAGCAGTTTATCCGCATTCCCATCGGATGGCTACACCTTC.

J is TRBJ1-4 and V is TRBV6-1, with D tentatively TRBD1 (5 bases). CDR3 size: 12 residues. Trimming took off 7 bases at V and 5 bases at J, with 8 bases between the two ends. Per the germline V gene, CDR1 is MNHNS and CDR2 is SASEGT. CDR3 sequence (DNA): TGTGCCAGCAAGGGGATAAATGAAAAACTGTTTTTT. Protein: CASKGINEKLFF.

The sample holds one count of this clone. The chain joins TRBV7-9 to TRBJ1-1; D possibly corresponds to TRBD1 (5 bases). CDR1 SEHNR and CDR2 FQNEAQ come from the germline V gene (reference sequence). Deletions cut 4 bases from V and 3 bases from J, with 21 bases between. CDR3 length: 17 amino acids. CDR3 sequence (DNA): TGTGCCAGCAGCTACCAGGGTATTGGGGTTACGGACACTGAAGCTTTCTTT. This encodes CASSYQGIGVTDTEAFF.

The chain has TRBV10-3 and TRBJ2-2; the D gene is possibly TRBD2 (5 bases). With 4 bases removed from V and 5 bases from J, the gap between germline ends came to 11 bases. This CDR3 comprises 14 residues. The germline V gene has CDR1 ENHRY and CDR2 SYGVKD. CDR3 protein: CAISVEGWTGELFF. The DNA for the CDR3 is TGTGCCATCAGTGTAGAGGGTTGGACCGGGGAGCTGTTTTTT.

CDR3 nucleotides: TGTGCCAGCAAAGTTGAGGTCCTCTATGGCTACACCTTC. This translates into CASKVEVLYGYTF. V usage is TRBV2 and J usage is TRBJ1-2; no clear D. The CDR3 covers 13 residues. CDR1 and CDR2 from the germline V gene are SNHLY and FYNNEI. V shed 7 bases and J shed 4 bases, with 13 bases lying between them.

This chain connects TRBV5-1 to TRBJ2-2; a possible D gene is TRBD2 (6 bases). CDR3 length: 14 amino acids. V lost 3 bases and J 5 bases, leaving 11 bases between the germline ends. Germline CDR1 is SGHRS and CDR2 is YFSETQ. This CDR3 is CASSSAGRTGELFF. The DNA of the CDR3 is TGCGCCAGCAGCTCGGCAGGGAGGACCGGGGAGCTGTTTTTT.

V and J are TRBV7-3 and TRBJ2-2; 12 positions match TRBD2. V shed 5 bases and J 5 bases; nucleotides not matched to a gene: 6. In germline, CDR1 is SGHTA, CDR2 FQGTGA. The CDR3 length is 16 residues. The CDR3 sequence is CASSPRLAGETGELFF. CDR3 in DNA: TGTGCCAGCAGCCCCAGACTAGCGGGAGAGACCGGGGAGCTGTTTTTT.

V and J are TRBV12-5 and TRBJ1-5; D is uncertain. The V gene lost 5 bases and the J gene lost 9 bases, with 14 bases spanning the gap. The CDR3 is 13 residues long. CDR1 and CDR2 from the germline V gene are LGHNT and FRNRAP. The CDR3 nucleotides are TGTGCTAGTGGTCCTCAACCCAGTCGGCCCCAGCATTTT. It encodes CASGPQPSRPQHF. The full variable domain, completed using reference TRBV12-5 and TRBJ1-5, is DARVTQTPRHKVTEMGQEVTMRCQPILGHNTVFWYRQTMMQGLELLAYFRNRAPLDDSGMPKDRFSAEMPDATLATLKIQPSEPRDSAVYFCASGPQPSRPQHFGDGTRLSIL.

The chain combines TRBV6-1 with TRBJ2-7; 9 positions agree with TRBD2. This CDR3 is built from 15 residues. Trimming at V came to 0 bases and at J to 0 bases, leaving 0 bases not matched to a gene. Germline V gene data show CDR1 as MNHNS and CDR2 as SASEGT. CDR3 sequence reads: CASSEASGSSYEQYF. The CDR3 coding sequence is TGTGCCAGCAGTGAAGCTAGCGGGAGCTCCTACGAGCAGTACTTC.